What follows describes a single T cell receptor (beta chain). Its antigen is still unknown. These data come from a study of cytomegalovirus exposure and HLA in healthy donors. The study's findings and limits: The tendency of first-cohort TCR clusters to co-occur in the approximately 120 validation repertoires was identified by a subsequent analysis. Investigators reported under 200 TCR beta chains as tied to cytomegalovirus.

The donors were members of the 120-subject validation cohort (separate from the 666-subject first cohort). Between the trimmed V and J ends, which lost 0 bases and 3 bases, there was a span of 11 bases. The germline CDR1 and CDR2 sequences are LGHNA and YSLEER. This CDR3 is 15 amino acids long. Produced via immunoSEQ multiplex PCR; TCRdb's table is partial and in-frame only. This table holds about 280,000 clones, 88% found once. The V and J genes are TRBV4-3 and TRBJ1-1; possibly TRBD1 for D (5 bases). This TCR derives from a woman younger than 30 in good health and CMV-seronegative. The source material was PBMCs. CDR3 in amino acids: CASSQDSGGDTEAFF. CDR3 DNA: TGCGCCAGCAGCCAAGATTCGGGGGGAGACACTGAAGCTTTCTTT.